The sequence of this T cell receptor beta chain was determined in a study of T cells in Graves' hyperthyroidism and ophthalmopathy. At the level of the study: Specimen type is peripheral blood, collected at initial diagnosis prior to any treatment.

Of note for this clonotype: Its antigen remains unknown.

Stable Graves' hyperthyroidism meant no ophthalmopathy progression within 18 months. From RNA transcripts, TCR beta CDR3 regions were amplified. Using the HTBI primer set, a first-round RT-PCR was run on the TCR CDR3. Via MiXCR, TCRdb re-called the multiplex PCR reads, giving one row per CDR3 protein. This sample carries about 180,000 distinct CDR3 sequences, 15% to 20% of them seen once, and the ten largest clones take roughly 29%. CDR1 is SGHRS and CDR2 is YFSETQ in the germline V gene. The ends were cut back, 3 bases at V and 2 bases at J, with 5 bases in the middle. The CDR3 contains 13 residues. Findings and caveats of the study: Most expanded thyroid clonotypes above 0.001 recurred in blood. In simple terms, a model built on 13 V-J features told ophthalmopathy apart from stable hyperthyroidism.

Sequenced: blood. The gene calls are TRBV5-1 and TRBJ2-2; D is ambiguous. This clonotype was sampled from a woman aged 45-65 years with Graves' hyperthyroidism. The CDR3 DNA is TGCGCCAGCAGCTCGGAAAACACCGGGGAGCTGTTTTTT. Its protein is CASSSENTGELFF.